This entry lists 13 T cell receptor beta chains sequenced from one sample in a study of CD8 T cells in ankylosing spondylitis. One entry per CDR3 protein results from TCRdb running MiXCR on the 5' RACE reads. The sample includes about 360,000 distinct CDR3 sequences, 20% to 25% seen only once; the top ten take under 15%. The sample was blood, either unsorted or a sorted T cell fraction (not recorded which). These receptors originate from a male donor with ankylosing spondylitis or in good health (not recorded which).

The chain carries TRBV10-3 and TRBJ2-1; 9 bases fit TRBD2. The germline gives CDR1 ENHRY, CDR2 SYGVKD. Trimming cost V 2 bases and J 7 bases; bases outside gene matches: 9. CDR3 length: 16 amino acids. CDR3 sequence reads: CAISEGASGDLNEQFF. CDR3 bases: TGTGCCATCAGTGAGGGGGCTAGCGGGGATTTGAATGAGCAGTTCTTC.

V usage is TRBV6-1 and J usage is TRBJ2-7; TRBD2 is a possible D gene (7 bases). The CDR3 runs to 14 residues. Trimming stripped 4 bases from V and 3 bases from J, with 13 bases between. Germline lookup yields CDR1 MNHNS and CDR2 SASEGT. The DNA for the CDR3 is TGTGCCAGCAGTGCCGGACTAGGGGGCTACGAGCAGTACTTC. It is translated as CASSAGLGGYEQYF.

This clonotype was seen only a few times. The genes are TRBV25-1 and TRBJ2-1, with D perhaps assigned TRBD1 or TRBD2 (5 bases each). V lost 3 bases and J 8 bases, leaving 14 bases between the germline ends. CDR3 length: 14 residues. Germline values: CDR1 MGHDK, CDR2 SYGVNS. CDR3: CASSELRGRYEQFF. The DNA for the CDR3 is TGTGCCAGCAGTGAGTTACGGGGCCGCTATGAGCAGTTCTTC. Drawing the rest from reference TRBV25-1 and TRBJ2-1, the complete variable domain is EADIYQTPRYLVIGTGKKITLECSQTMGHDKMYWYQQDPGMELHLIHYSYGVNSTEKGDLSSESTVSRIRTEHFPLTLESARPSHTSQYLCASSELRGRYEQFFGPGTRLTVL.

This clonotype was seen only a few times. The CDR3 sequence is CASSPSLRGGYEQYF. For the CDR3, the DNA is TGTGCCAGCAGCCCGTCCCTGCGGGGGGGATACGAGCAGTACTTC. The chain links TRBV12-3 or TRBV12-4 to TRBJ2-7; 9 bases are a match to TRBD2. The CDR3 contains 15 residues. V lost 6 bases to trimming and J lost 4 bases; unmatched junction nucleotides: 10.

V and J are TRBV10-3 and TRBJ2-7, with D unclear. Germline V gives CDR1 ENHRY, CDR2 SYGVKD. This CDR3 contains 14 residues. V shed 0 bases and J shed 7 bases, with 13 bases lying between them. CDR3 sequence reads: CAISESGRPLEQYF. The DNA for the CDR3 is TGTGCCATCAGTGAGTCTGGCAGGCCCCTGGAGCAGTACTTC.

The chain links TRBV3-1 to TRBJ1-5; 7 nucleotides line up with TRBD1. Germline CDR1 and CDR2: LGHDT and YNNKEL (reference sequence). The length of the CDR3 is 15 residues. The trim removed 2 bases at V and 5 bases at J, leaving 6 bases unmatched. This CDR3 is CASSQTGVTDQPQHF. CDR3 nucleotides: TGTGCCAGCAGCCAAACAGGGGTCACGGATCAGCCCCAGCATTTT.

This clonotype was recorded a few times. The rearrangement joins TRBV20-1 to TRBJ2-7; the D gene is possibly TRBD1 (6 bases). Germline assignment: CDR1 DFQATT and CDR2 SNEGSKA (reference sequence). The germline V and J ends were trimmed by 0 bases and 0 bases, with 12 bases remaining between them. CDR3 size: 15 residues. The CDR3 is CSARDLQGPSYEQYF. As DNA, the CDR3 is TGCAGTGCTAGAGATTTACAGGGCCCCTCCTACGAGCAGTACTTC.

The V gene is TRBV7-4, the J gene TRBJ2-3, with 12 bases lining up with TRBD2. Germline V gene sequence: CDR1 SGHVT, CDR2 SQSDAQ. The length of the CDR3 is 18 residues. V shed 5 bases, J shed 0 bases, and the junction held 9 bases outside the gene matches. This chain's CDR3 is CASSLTSGGPHSTDTQYF. The CDR3 coding sequence is TGTGCCAGCAGCCTAACTAGCGGGGGGCCCCATAGCACAGATACGCAGTATTTT. The whole variable domain, filled in from reference TRBV7-4 and TRBJ2-3, reads GAGVSQSPRYKVAKRGRDVALRCDSISGHVTLYWYRQTLGQGSEVLTYSQSDAQRDKSGRPSGRFSAERPERSVSTLKIQRTEQGDSAVYLCASSLTSGGPHSTDTQYFGPGTRLTVL.

This chain links TRBV7-2 with TRBJ2-7; possible D gene TRBD1, 7 bases. This CDR3 has 14 residues. V lost 5 bases, J lost 6 bases, and 17 bases lay in between. Germline V gene data show CDR1 as SGHTA and CDR2 as FQGNSA. The CDR3 sequence: CASSAWGQGGEQYF. In DNA, the CDR3 is TGTGCCAGCAGCGCTTGGGGGCAGGGGGGCGAGCAGTACTTC.

This clonotype was observed a few times. V and J are TRBV29-1 and TRBJ1-2; 7 bases agree with TRBD1. The CDR3 runs to 11 residues. The V gene end was trimmed by 7 bases and the J gene end by 7 bases; junction bases not matched to a gene: 6. Germline CDR1 and CDR2: SQVTM and ANQGSEA. This CDR3 is CSDTGVGGYTF. DNA for the CDR3: TGCAGCGACACAGGGGTCGGTGGCTACACCTTC. Complete variable domain (other parts from reference TRBV29-1 and TRBJ1-2): SAVISQKPSRDICQRGTSLTIQCQVDSQVTMMFWYRQQPGQSLTLIATANQGSEATYESGFVIDKFPISRPNLTFSTLTVSNMSPEDSSIYLCSDTGVGGYTFGSGTRLTVV.

The V and J genes are TRBV28 and TRBJ2-7; D not resolved. The CDR3 runs to 15 residues. Germline V gene data show CDR1 as MDHEN and CDR2 as SYDVKM. V lost 2 bases and J lost 2, with 13 bases in between. CDR3 nucleotides: TGTGCCAGCAGTTTAACGGTGGCAGGCCCCTACGAGCAGTACTTC. Translating it yields CASSLTVAGPYEQYF. The full variable domain, rest sourced from reference TRBV28 and TRBJ2-7, is DVKVTQSSRYLVKRTGEKVFLECVQDMDHENMFWYRQDPGLGLRLIYFSYDVKMKEKGDIPEGYSVSREKKERFSLILESASTNQTSMYLCASSLTVAGPYEQYFGPGTRLTVT.

There are a few counts of this clonotype. The chain is built from TRBV6-2 or TRBV6-3 and TRBJ2-1, with 10 bases lining up with TRBD2. V lost 7 bases, J lost 5 bases, and 23 bases stayed unmatched. The CDR3 runs 20 residues. CDR1 MNHEY and CDR2 SVGEGT come from the germline V gene. The CDR3 nucleotides read TGTGCCAGCATTCCCTTTCACCCAGAGCGGGGGGGCCCCGATAACAATGAGCAGTTCTTC. Residues: CASIPFHPERGGPDNNEQFF.

The chain joins TRBV7-9 to TRBJ2-7; D unresolved. V lost 5 bases and J 0 bases, leaving 14 bases between the germline ends. This CDR3 comprises 15 residues. Germline loops: CDR1 SEHNR, CDR2 FQNEAQ (reference sequence). The CDR3 spells CASSAPTPYSYEQYF. CDR3 DNA sequence: TGTGCCAGCAGCGCCCCGACGCCCTACTCCTACGAGCAGTACTTC.